This T cell receptor beta chain was sequenced in a study of blood T cell repertoires in COVID-19. Study-level information: COVID-19 samples, acute and convalescent, were from the United States, Italy and Spain.

The V gene's germline CDR1 is LNHDA and CDR2 SQIVND (reference sequence). The J segment lost 7 bases and the V segment lost 3 bases, leaving 7 bases of the junction unmatched. The CDR3 contains 16 residues. Original methodology: Reference gene primer amplification yielded estimated nucleated cell counts. Sequencing used immunoSEQ multiplex PCR; TCRdb keeps in-frame clones, though not all of them. For V, J and clone size, that table is used; D and trimming come from the DNA. The sample comprises approximately 160,000 clones, more than 65% of which are singletons, and roughly 6.8% rests with the top ten.

Sequenced: peripheral blood. This clonotype was sampled from a woman aged 50 to 65 in a cohort sampled during active or convalescent COVID-19. The rearrangement joins TRBV19 to TRBJ1-6; 9 bases are shared with TRBD1. This CDR3 reads CASSMLGDRENSPLHF. The CDR3 coding sequence is TGTGCCAGTAGTATGTTGGGGGACAGGGAAAATTCACCCCTCCACTTT.